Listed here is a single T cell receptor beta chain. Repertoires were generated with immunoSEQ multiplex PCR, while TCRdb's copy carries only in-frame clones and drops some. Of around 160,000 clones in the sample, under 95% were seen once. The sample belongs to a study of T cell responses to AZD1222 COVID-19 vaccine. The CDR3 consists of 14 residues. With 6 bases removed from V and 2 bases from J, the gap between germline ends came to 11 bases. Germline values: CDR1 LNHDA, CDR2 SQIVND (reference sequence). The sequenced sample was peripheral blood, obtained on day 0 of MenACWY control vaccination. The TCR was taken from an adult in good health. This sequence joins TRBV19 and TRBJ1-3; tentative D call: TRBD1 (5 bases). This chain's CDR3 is CASRGTPTGNTIYF. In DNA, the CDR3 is TGTGCCAGTAGGGGGACTCCGACTGGAAACACCATATATTTT.